These T cell receptor beta chains were read from a single sample in a study of PD-1 blockade in mismatch repair-deficient tumors. Clones were sequenced by immunoSEQ multiplex PCR, and TCRdb holds only the in-frame ones, with some missing. Here the sample spans 100,000 to 150,000 clones, more than 85% being singletons. The material sequenced was peripheral blood, taken 44 weeks after starting pembrolizumab. These receptor sequences come from an adult with mismatch repair-deficient cancer. Each CDR3 is given with its conserved first and last residue. The order of the fields is D gene, J gene, V gene, CDR3 protein, CDR3 DNA. A D gene is named only where the DNA matches it firmly.

d_call: NA
j_call: TRBJ2-3
v_call: TRBV6-5
cdr3_aa: CASSTAQGYTDTQYF
cdr3_nt: TGTGCCAGCAGTACTGCCCAGGGTTACACAGATACGCAGTATTTT

d_call: NA
j_call: TRBJ2-1
v_call: TRBV5-8
cdr3_aa: CASSLLPKGALYNEQFF
cdr3_nt: TGTGCCAGCAGCTTGCTTCCGAAAGGGGCCCTCTACAATGAGCAGTTCTTC

d_call: TRBD2
j_call: TRBJ2-2
v_call: TRBV10-1
cdr3_aa: CASRDASGSGELFF
cdr3_nt: TGCGCCAGCAGAGATGCTAGCGGAAGCGGGGAGCTGTTTTTT

d_call: NA
j_call: TRBJ2-2
v_call: TRBV5-6
cdr3_aa: CASSYLFASTGELFF
cdr3_nt: TGTGCCAGCAGTTACCTCTTTGCGAGCACCGGGGAGCTGTTTTTT

d_call: NA
j_call: TRBJ2-7
v_call: TRBV14
cdr3_aa: CASSQEGRVHEQYF
cdr3_nt: TGTGCCAGCAGCCAAGAGGGCAGGGTCCACGAGCAGTACTTC

d_call: NA
j_call: TRBJ2-1
v_call: TRBV6-6
cdr3_aa: CASSDSNEQFF
cdr3_nt: TGTGCCAGCTCGGATTCCAATGAGCAGTTCTTC

d_call: TRBD1
j_call: TRBJ1-2
v_call: TRBV5-6
cdr3_aa: CASSLGTGYGYTF
cdr3_nt: TGTGCCAGCAGCTTGGGGACAGGGTATGGCTACACCTTC

d_call: TRBD2
j_call: TRBJ2-7
v_call: TRBV7-2
cdr3_aa: CASSPGTSGISEQYF
cdr3_nt: TGTGCCAGCAGCCCCGGGACTAGCGGGATATCCGAGCAGTACTTC

d_call: NA
j_call: TRBJ2-2
v_call: TRBV4-1
cdr3_aa: CASSQVFGAGELFF
cdr3_nt: TGCGCCAGCAGCCAAGTCTTTGGGGCCGGGGAGCTGTTTTTT

d_call: NA
j_call: TRBJ2-7
v_call: TRBV5-6
cdr3_aa: CASSYRGMGQYF
cdr3_nt: TGTGCCAGCAGCTATAGAGGGATGGGGCAGTACTTC

d_call: NA
j_call: TRBJ2-7
v_call: TRBV5-1
cdr3_aa: CASSLDYGEQYF
cdr3_nt: TGCGCCAGCAGCTTGGACTACGGCGAGCAGTACTTC

d_call: TRBD2
j_call: TRBJ2-7
v_call: TRBV10-3
cdr3_aa: CAISESGGTSGEIYEQYF
cdr3_nt: TGTGCCATCAGTGAGTCGGGAGGGACTAGCGGAGAAATCTACGAGCAGTACTTC

d_call: NA
j_call: TRBJ2-7
v_call: TRBV27
cdr3_aa: CASKTGPYEQYF
cdr3_nt: TGTGCCAGTAAGACAGGACCCTACGAGCAGTACTTC

d_call: NA
j_call: TRBJ2-3
v_call: TRBV12-5
cdr3_aa: CASGPRGTSTDTQYF
cdr3_nt: TGTGCTAGTGGGCCCCGTGGGACTAGCACAGATACGCAGTATTTT

d_call: TRBD2
j_call: TRBJ2-1
v_call: TRBV19
cdr3_aa: CASGLAGYNEQFF
cdr3_nt: TGTGCCAGTGGACTAGCGGGTTACAATGAGCAGTTCTTC